A single sample is the source of the 21 T cell receptor beta chains below, sequenced in a study of low-dose radiotherapy and immunotherapy resistance in tumors. Covering alpha and beta chains, TRAV- and TRBV-specific primers were used for the first-strand cDNA. It was with a constant-region primer and a V-primer adapter that TCRs were amplified over around 18 PCR cycles. Each CDR3 protein gets one entry after TCRdb re-called the reads with MiXCR. The table shows 35,000 to 50,000 distinct CDR3 sequences, with 25% to 40% occurring only once. Noted time point: before trial treatment. The source was PBMCs, collected before treatment. Receptor source: a male donor with gallbladder cancer.

This clonotype has a count of ten or more. V is TRBV11-2 and J is TRBJ2-2; 7 positions match TRBD1. The CDR3 is 15 residues long. CDR1 and CDR2 (germline): SGHAT, FQNNGV. J lost 0 bases, V lost 4 bases, and 2 bases had no gene match. This CDR3 is CASSYGTANTGELFF. The CDR3 DNA sequence: TGTGCCAGCAGCTACGGGACAGCGAACACCGGGGAGCTGTTTTTT.

The chain couples TRBV11-2 to TRBJ2-4, with D possibly TRBD2 on 5 matching bases. The CDR3 has 12 residues. Trimming cost V 1 base and J 13 bases, with 11 bases left between them. Germline V gene data show CDR1 as SGHAT and CDR2 as FQNNGV. The CDR3 sequence is CASSLGSSMQYF. The DNA for the CDR3 is TGTGCCAGCAGCTTAGGTTCTAGCATGCAGTACTTC.

This clonotype turned up a few times. This likely came from a read error, as a far larger clone is one base away. V gene TRBV28 combines with J gene TRBJ2-1; D possibly matches TRBD1 or TRBD2 (6 bases each). V was clipped by 6 bases and J by 10 bases, with 22 bases between them. Per germline, CDR1 MDHEN and CDR2 SYDVKM. The CDR3 consists of 15 residues. Here the CDR3 reads CASSVAGTLDYEQFF. CDR3 nucleotide sequence: TGTGCCAGCAGCGTCGCCGGGACATTGGACTACGAGCAGTTCTTC.

The chain links TRBV7-8 to TRBJ2-6, with no clear D. Looked up from germline, CDR1 is SGHVS and CDR2 is FQNEAQ. The CDR3 has 15 residues. V dropped 0 bases and J dropped 4 bases, with 7 bases sitting between them. The CDR3, as DNA: TGTGCCAGCAGCTTAGCGACATCCGGGGCCAACGTCCTGACTTTC. Translation gives CASSLATSGANVLTF.

Concerning this clonotype: This may arise from a read error, as a much more abundant clone is one base away. The chain combines TRBV28 with TRBJ1-2; weak D call: TRBD1 (5 bases). CDR1 and CDR2 from the germline V gene are MDHEN and SYDVKM. This CDR3 contains 15 residues. CDR3 in DNA: TGTGCCAGCATACATGGGACCGCACGAATCTATGTCTACACCTTC. Amino acid sequence: CASIHGTARIYVYTF.

In this sample, this clonotype turned up many times. This chain links TRBV3-1 with TRBJ2-7; D possibly corresponds to TRBD2 (5 bases). The CDR3 is 17 residues long. Trimming took 3 bases from V and 2 from J, leaving 20 bases between them. Germline V gene sequence: CDR1 LGHDT, CDR2 YNNKEL (reference sequence). CDR3 nucleotide sequence: TGTGCCAGCAGCCAGGCTCGGGCGACGGGATACGCCTACGAGCAGTACTTC. It is translated as CASSQARATGYAYEQYF.

Note on this clonotype: A read error is likely here: a far larger clone is one base away. The rearrangement links TRBV5-8 to TRBJ2-2; TRBD2 matches at 10 bases. The CDR3 is 14 residues long. The ends lost 1 base at V and 7 bases at J; junction bases unmatched: 1. From germline, CDR1 is SGHTS and CDR2 YDEGEE. CDR3 region: CASSLSGGVGELFF. The DNA for the CDR3 is TGTGCCAGCAGCTTGAGCGGGGGGGTCGGGGAGCTGTTTTTT.

In this sample, this clonotype turned up many times. J is TRBJ1-5 and V is TRBV2; D gene uncertain. CDR1 is SNHLY, CDR2 FYNNEI, per germline. CDR3 size: 14 residues. Trimming took 8 bases from V and 2 from J, leaving 13 bases between them. The CDR3 DNA reads as TGTGCCAGCGCCATGGACTTAGGCAATCAGCCCCAGCATTTT. Translated: CASAMDLGNQPQHF.

This chain links TRBV3-1 with TRBJ1-1, with 9 bases fitting TRBD1. V trimming: 3 bases; J trimming: 8 bases; junction bases outside the gene matches: 7. The CDR3 runs 14 residues. Germline values: CDR1 LGHDT, CDR2 YNNKEL (reference sequence). The CDR3 here is CASSQVGGTGEAFF. The CDR3 nucleotides are TGTGCCAGCAGCCAGGTCGGCGGGACAGGGGAAGCTTTCTTT.

A word on this clonotype: This likely reflects a read error, since a far larger clone is one base away. In DNA form, the CDR3 reads TGTGCCAGCAGCCCAGCCTACGAGCAGTTCTTC. It is translated as CASSPAYEQFF. The V gene is TRBV6-1, the J gene TRBJ2-1, with no clear D. Germline V gene lookup returns CDR1 MNHNS and CDR2 SASEGT. Trimming took 6 bases from V and 10 from J, leaving 10 bases between them. The CDR3 is 11 amino acids.

Remarks on this clonotype: Given a far larger clone just one base away, this is likely a sequencing read error. This chain connects TRBV5-1 to TRBJ2-7; 9 nucleotides line up with TRBD2. This CDR3 is built from 19 residues. CDR1 is SGHRS and CDR2 is YFSETQ in the germline V gene. The V segment lost 4 bases and the J segment 7 bases; nucleotides outside the gene matches: 24. CDR3 bases: TGCGCCAGCAGCCTTCCTCGGCGGGAGGGCTCCCCTGTTAACAATGAGCAGTACTTC. Translation: CASSLPRREGSPVNNEQYF.

This clonotype has ten or more counts. The genes are TRBV7-8 and TRBJ2-1; D is perhaps TRBD1 (6 bases). V was shortened by 4 bases and J by 2 bases, with 12 bases between the two germline ends. The CDR3 loop spans 15 amino acids. Germline V lookup: CDR1 SGHVS, CDR2 FQNEAQ. This CDR3 is CASSYAEGAYNEQFF. In nucleotides, the CDR3 is TGTGCCAGCAGCTACGCCGAGGGGGCCTACAATGAGCAGTTCTTC.

This clonotype was detected many times. The chain carries TRBV30 and TRBJ2-7; D ambiguous. V was shortened by 2 bases and J by 2 bases, with 13 bases between the two germline ends. Germline V gene lookup returns CDR1 GTSNPN and CDR2 SVGIG (reference sequence). The CDR3 covers 14 residues. CDR3 in DNA: TGTGCCTGGAGTTCTTTTGGGGAAACCTACGAGCAGTACTTC. It codes for CAWSSFGETYEQYF.

This chain connects TRBV18 to TRBJ1-5; 11 bases line up with TRBD1. V shed 2 bases and J 6 bases; nucleotides not matched to a gene: 3. Germline V gene lookup returns CDR1 KGHSH and CDR2 LQKENI. CDR3 length: 15 amino acids. CDR3 residues: CASSPGQGASQPQHF. CDR3 in DNA: TGTGCCAGCTCACCAGGACAGGGGGCTAGTCAGCCCCAGCATTTT.

This clonotype was counted once. The chain carries TRBV15 and TRBJ2-3; D uncertain. CDR1 and CDR2 from the germline V gene are LNHNV and YYDKDF (reference sequence). The CDR3 has 15 amino acids. Trimming stripped 8 bases from V and 1 base from J, with 16 bases between. As DNA, the CDR3 is TGTGCCACCTCTCCCCTCGGTAGTGGCACAGATACGCAGTATTTT. Residues: CATSPLGSGTDTQYF.

V and J are TRBV5-6 and TRBJ2-7; 7 nucleotides match TRBD2. The CDR3 has 13 amino acids. Unmatched junction bases numbered 9, after V lost 0 bases and J lost 12 bases. Germline V gives CDR1 SGHDT, CDR2 YYEEEE. The CDR3 nucleotides are TGTGCCAGCAGCTTGGAGCCGGGACTAAAACTGTACTTC. Its protein product is CASSLEPGLKLYF.

This clonotype was observed at least ten times. The chain has TRBV14 and TRBJ2-1; D is unresolved. This CDR3 region has 14 residues. V was shortened by 6 bases and J by 7 bases, with 16 bases between the two germline ends. Germline loops: CDR1 SGHDN, CDR2 FVKESK. This CDR3 reads CASSDPSWSNEQFF. The DNA of the CDR3 is TGTGCCAGCAGTGATCCTAGTTGGTCGAATGAGCAGTTCTTC.

The rearrangement joins TRBV20-1 to TRBJ2-3, with D hard to call. Trimming shortened V by 6 bases and J by 6 bases, and 10 bases separated the two germline ends. Per the germline V gene, CDR1 is DFQATT and CDR2 is SNEGSKA (reference sequence). This CDR3 is built from 11 residues. The CDR3 DNA sequence: TGCAGTGCAGAGCTGGGGGATACGCAGTATTTT. As protein: CSAELGDTQYF.

The CDR3 coding sequence is TGTGCCAGTAGTATGGTGGACAGTTACACAGATACGCAGTATTTT. Translation gives CASSMVDSYTDTQYF. The chain is built from TRBV19 and TRBJ2-3; a possible D gene is TRBD1 (6 bases). This CDR3 is 15 amino acids long. Between the trimmed V and J ends, which lost 3 bases and 2 bases, there was a span of 12 bases. Germline V gene data show CDR1 as LNHDA and CDR2 as SQIVND (reference sequence). The whole variable domain, filled in from reference TRBV19 and TRBJ2-3, reads DGGITQSPKYLFRKEGQNVTLSCEQNLNHDAMYWYRQDPGQGLRLIYYSQIVNDFQKGDIAEGYSVSREKKESFPLTVTSAQKNPTAFYLCASSMVDSYTDTQYFGPGTRLTVL.

This clonotype was recorded once. The chain recombines TRBV19 with TRBJ2-3, with no clear D. V lost 5 bases, J lost 1 base, and 16 bases lay in between. The CDR3 consists of 16 residues. Per germline, CDR1 LNHDA and CDR2 SQIVND (reference sequence). The DNA of the CDR3 is TGTGCCAGTAGTTCCCGACCTAATCTTGGCACAGATACGCAGTATTTT. Encoded protein: CASSSRPNLGTDTQYF.

Regarding this clonotype: A single base is all that separates this from a far larger clone, so a read error is likely. The V call is TRBV5-4, the J call TRBJ2-1; 7 nucleotides match TRBD1. V gave up 4 bases and J gave up 13 bases; unmatched junction bases: 14. Germline assignment: CDR1 SGHNT and CDR2 YYREEE (reference sequence). The CDR3 consists of 14 residues. As DNA, the CDR3 is TGTGCCAGCAGCCAGACAGGGAACCAAGAGACCCAGTTCTTC. Translated, it gives CASSQTGNQETQFF.